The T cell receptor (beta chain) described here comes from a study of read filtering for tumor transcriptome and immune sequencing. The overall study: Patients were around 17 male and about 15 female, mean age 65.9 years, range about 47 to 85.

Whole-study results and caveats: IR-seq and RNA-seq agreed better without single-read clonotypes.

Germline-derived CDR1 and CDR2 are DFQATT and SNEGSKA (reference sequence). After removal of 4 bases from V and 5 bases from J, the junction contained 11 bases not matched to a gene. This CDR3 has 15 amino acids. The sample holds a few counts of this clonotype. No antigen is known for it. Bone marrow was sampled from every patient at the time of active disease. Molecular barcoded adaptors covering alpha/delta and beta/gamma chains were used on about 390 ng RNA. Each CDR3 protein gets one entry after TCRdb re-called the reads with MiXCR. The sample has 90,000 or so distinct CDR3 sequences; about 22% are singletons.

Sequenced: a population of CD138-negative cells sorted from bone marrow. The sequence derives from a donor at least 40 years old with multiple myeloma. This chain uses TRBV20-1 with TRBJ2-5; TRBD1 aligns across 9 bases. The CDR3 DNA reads TGCAGTGCTACAAACTCACAGGGGGCCGGGGAGACCCAGTACTTC. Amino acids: CSATNSQGAGETQYF.